This T cell receptor beta chain is from a study of T cell responses to AZD1222 COVID-19 vaccine. Study-level results: None of the repertoires were sampled until the peak T cell response had passed. As reported, nearly half of all spike-specific TCRs target variant regions that are unmutated.

Remarks on this clone: Its antigen is not identified.

The method was immunoSEQ multiplex PCR; TCRdb's version includes in-frame clones alone and lacks a portion of them. This table holds approximately 100,000 clones, around nine tenths found once. CDR3 size: 15 residues. CDR1 and CDR2 from the germline V gene are LGHDT and YNNKEL (reference sequence). The trim removed 0 bases at V and 7 bases at J, leaving 9 bases unmatched. The sample was peripheral blood, taken on day 0 of AZD1222 vaccination. This TCR was recovered from an adult in good health. The chain couples TRBV3-1 (or the pseudogene TRBV3-2) to TRBJ2-7; TRBD1 agrees at 7 bases. CDR3 residues: CASSQELDRNLEQYF. In DNA form, the CDR3 reads TGTGCCAGCAGCCAAGAATTGGACAGGAATCTTGAGCAGTACTTC.